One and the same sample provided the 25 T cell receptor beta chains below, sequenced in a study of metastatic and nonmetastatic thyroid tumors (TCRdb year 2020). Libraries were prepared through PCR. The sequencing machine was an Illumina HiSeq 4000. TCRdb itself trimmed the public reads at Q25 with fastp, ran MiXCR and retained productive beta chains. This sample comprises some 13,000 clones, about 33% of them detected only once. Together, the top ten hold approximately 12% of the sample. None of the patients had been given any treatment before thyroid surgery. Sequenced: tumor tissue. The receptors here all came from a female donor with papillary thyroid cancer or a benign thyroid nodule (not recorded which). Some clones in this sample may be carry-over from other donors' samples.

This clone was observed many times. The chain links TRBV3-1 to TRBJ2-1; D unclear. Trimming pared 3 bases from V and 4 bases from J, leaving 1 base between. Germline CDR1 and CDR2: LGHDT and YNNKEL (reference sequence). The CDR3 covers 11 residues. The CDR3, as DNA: TGTGCCAGCAGCCATTACAATGAGCAGTTCTTC. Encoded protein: CASSHYNEQFF.

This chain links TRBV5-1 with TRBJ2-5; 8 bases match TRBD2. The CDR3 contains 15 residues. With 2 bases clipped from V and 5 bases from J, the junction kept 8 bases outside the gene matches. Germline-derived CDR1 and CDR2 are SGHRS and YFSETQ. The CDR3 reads CASSFIGGAGETQYF. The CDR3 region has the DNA TGCGCCAGCAGCTTTATCGGGGGGGCCGGGGAGACCCAGTACTTC.

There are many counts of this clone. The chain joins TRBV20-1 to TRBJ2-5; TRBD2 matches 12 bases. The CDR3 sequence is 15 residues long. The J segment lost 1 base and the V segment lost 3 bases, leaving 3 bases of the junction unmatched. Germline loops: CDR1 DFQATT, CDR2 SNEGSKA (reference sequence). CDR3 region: CSASTSGRSQETQYF. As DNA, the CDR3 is TGCAGTGCTAGTACTAGCGGGAGGTCCCAAGAGACCCAGTACTTC.

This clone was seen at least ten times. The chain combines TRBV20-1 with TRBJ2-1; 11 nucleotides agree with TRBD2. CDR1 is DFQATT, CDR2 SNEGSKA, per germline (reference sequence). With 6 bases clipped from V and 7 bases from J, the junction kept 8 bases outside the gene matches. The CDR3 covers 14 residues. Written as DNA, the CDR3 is TGCAGTGCACTTAAACTAGCGGGAGCGAATGAGCAGTTCTTC. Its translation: CSALKLAGANEQFF.

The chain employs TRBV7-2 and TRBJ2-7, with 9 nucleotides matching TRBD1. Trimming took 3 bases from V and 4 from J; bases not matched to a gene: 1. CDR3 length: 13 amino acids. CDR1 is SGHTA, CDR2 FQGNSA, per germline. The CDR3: CASSFDRGYEQYF. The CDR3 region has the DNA TGTGCCAGCAGCTTCGACAGGGGGTACGAGCAGTACTTC.

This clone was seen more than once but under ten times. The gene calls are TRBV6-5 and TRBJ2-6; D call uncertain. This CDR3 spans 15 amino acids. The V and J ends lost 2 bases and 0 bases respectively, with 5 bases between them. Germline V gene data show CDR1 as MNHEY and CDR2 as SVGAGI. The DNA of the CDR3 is TGTGCCAGCAGTTACGTAACCTCTGGGGCCAACGTCCTGACTTTC. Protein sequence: CASSYVTSGANVLTF.

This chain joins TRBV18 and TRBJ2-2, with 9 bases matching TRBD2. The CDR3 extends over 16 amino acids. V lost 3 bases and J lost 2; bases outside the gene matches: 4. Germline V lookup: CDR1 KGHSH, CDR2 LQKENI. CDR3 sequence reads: CASSPAGGPNTGELFF. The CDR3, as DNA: TGTGCCAGCTCACCTGCGGGGGGGCCCAACACCGGGGAGCTGTTTTTT.

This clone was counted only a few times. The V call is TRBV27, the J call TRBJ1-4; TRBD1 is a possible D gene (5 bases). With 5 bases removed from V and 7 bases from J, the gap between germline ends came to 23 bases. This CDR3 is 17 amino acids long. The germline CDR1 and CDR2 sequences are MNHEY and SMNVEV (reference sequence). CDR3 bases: TGTGCCAGCAGTCCCCACCTAGACAGTAGTTCATTTGAAAAACTGTTTTTT. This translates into CASSPHLDSSSFEKLFF.

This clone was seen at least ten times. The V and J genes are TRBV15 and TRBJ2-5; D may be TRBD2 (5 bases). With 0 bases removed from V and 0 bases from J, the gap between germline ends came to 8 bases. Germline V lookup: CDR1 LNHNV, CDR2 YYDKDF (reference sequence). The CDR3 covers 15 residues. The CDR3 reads CATSRDPGNQETQYF. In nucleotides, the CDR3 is TGTGCCACCAGCAGAGATCCCGGGAACCAAGAGACCCAGTACTTC.

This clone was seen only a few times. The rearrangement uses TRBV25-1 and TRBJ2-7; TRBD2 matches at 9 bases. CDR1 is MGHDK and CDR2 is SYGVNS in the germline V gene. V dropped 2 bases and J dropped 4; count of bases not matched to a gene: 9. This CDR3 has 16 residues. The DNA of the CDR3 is TGTGCCAGCAGTGAACGACTTAGCGGGAGTATATACGAGCAGTACTTC. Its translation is CASSERLSGSIYEQYF.

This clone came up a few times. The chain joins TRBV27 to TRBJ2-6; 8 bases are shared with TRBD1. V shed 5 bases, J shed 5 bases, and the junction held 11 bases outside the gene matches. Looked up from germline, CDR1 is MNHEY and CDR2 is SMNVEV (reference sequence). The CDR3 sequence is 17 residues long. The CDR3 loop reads CASSPRTGSYRANVLTF. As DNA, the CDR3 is TGTGCCAGCAGTCCGAGGACAGGGAGCTATCGGGCCAACGTCCTGACTTTC. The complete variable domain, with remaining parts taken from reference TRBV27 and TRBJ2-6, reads EAQVTQNPRYLITVTGKKLTVTCSQNMNHEYMSWYRQDPGLGLRQIYYSMNVEVTDKGDVPEGYKVSRKEKRNFPLILESPSPNQTSLYFCASSPRTGSYRANVLTFGAGSRLTVL.

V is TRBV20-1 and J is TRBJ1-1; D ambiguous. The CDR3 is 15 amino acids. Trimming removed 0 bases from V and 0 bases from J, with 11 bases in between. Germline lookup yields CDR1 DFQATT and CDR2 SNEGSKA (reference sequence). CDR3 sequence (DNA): TGCAGTGCTAGAGATTATGCGGGTTTGAACACTGAAGCTTTCTTT. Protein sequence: CSARDYAGLNTEAFF.

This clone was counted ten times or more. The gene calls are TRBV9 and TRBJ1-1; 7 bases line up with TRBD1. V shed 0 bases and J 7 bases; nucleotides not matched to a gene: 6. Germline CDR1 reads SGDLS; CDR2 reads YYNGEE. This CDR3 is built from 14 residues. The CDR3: CASSVEGGADEAFF. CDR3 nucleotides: TGTGCCAGCAGCGTAGAAGGGGGCGCGGATGAAGCTTTCTTT.

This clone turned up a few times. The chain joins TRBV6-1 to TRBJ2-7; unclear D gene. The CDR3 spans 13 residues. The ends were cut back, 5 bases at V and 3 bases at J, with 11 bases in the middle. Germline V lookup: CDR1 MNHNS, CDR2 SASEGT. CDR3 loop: CASSSEVYYEQYF. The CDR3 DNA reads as TGTGCCAGCAGTTCCGAGGTGTACTACGAGCAGTACTTC.

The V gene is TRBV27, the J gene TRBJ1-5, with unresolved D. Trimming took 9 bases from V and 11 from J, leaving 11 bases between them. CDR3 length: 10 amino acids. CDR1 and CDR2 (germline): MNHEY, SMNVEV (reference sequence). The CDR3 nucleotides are TGTGCCAGTGCGTGGGAAGCCCAGCATTTT. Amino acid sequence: CASAWEAQHF.

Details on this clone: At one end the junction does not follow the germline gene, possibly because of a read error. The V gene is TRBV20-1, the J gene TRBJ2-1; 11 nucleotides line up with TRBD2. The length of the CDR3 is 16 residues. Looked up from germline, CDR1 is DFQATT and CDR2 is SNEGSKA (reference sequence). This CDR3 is CSARAPTSGDYNYQCF. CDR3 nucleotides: TGCAGTGCTAGAGCCCCGACTAGCGGGGACTACAATTATCAGTGCTTC.

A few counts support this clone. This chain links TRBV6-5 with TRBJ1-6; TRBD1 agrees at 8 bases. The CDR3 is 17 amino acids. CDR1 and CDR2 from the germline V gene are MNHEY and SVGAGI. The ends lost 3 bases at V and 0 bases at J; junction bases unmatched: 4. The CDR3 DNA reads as TGTGCCAGCAGTTATGGGGACAGGAGCTCCTATAATTCACCCCTCCACTTT. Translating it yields CASSYGDRSSYNSPLHF.

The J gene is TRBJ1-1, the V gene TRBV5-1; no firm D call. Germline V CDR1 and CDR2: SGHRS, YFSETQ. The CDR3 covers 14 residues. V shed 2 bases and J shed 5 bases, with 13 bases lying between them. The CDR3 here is CASSFWTDGTEAFF. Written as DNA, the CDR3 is TGCGCCAGCAGCTTCTGGACGGACGGGACTGAAGCTTTCTTT.

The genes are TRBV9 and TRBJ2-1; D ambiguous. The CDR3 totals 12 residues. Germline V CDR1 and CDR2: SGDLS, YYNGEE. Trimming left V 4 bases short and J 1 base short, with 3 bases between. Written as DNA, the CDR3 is TGTGCCAGCAGCCGTTCCTACAATGAGCAGTTCTTC. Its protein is CASSRSYNEQFF.

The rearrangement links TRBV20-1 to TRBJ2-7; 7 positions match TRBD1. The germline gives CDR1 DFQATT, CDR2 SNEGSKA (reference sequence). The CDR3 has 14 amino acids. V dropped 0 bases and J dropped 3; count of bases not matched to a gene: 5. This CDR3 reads CSARDQGESYEQYF. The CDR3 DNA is TGCAGTGCTAGAGATCAGGGGGAGAGCTACGAGCAGTACTTC.

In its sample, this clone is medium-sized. The DNA for the CDR3 is TGTGCCAGCAGTTACTCGACCACAGGGGGGCCTGAAGCTTTCTTT. Protein sequence: CASSYSTTGGPEAFF. The chain uses TRBV6-5 and TRBJ1-1, with 8 bases fitting TRBD1. Germline CDR1 MNHEY, CDR2 SVGAGI. With V trimmed by 0 bases and J by 6 bases, 6 bases remained unmatched. This CDR3 contains 15 residues.

The chain's CDR3 is CASSLGHNTEAFF. The CDR3 DNA reads TGTGCCAGCAGTTTAGGGCATAACACTGAAGCTTTCTTT. This chain links TRBV12-3 or TRBV12-4 with TRBJ1-1; D remains unclear. The V gene lost 1 base and the J gene lost 2 bases, with 5 bases spanning the gap. The CDR3 contains 13 residues.

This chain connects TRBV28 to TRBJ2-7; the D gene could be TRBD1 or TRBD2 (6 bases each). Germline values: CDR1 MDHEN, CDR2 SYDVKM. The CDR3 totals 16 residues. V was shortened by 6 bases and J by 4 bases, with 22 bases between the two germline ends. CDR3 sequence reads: CASRRRGTPQIYEQYF. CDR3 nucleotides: TGTGCCAGCAGGCGGCGCGGGACACCTCAAATATACGAGCAGTACTTC.

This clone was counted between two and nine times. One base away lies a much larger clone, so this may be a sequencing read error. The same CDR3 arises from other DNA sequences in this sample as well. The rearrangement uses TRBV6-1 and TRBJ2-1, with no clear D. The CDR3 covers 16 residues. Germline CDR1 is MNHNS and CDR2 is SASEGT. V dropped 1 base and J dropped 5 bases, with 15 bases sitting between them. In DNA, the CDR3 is TGTGCCAGCAGTGAAGAAGGATTAGCTGGACACAATGAGCAGTTCTTC. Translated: CASSEEGLAGHNEQFF.

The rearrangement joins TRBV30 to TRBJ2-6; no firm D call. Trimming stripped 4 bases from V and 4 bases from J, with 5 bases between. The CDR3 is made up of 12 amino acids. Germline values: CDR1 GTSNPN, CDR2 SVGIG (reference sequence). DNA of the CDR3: TGTGCCTGGACGGCGGGGGCCAACGTCCTGACTTTC. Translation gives CAWTAGANVLTF.